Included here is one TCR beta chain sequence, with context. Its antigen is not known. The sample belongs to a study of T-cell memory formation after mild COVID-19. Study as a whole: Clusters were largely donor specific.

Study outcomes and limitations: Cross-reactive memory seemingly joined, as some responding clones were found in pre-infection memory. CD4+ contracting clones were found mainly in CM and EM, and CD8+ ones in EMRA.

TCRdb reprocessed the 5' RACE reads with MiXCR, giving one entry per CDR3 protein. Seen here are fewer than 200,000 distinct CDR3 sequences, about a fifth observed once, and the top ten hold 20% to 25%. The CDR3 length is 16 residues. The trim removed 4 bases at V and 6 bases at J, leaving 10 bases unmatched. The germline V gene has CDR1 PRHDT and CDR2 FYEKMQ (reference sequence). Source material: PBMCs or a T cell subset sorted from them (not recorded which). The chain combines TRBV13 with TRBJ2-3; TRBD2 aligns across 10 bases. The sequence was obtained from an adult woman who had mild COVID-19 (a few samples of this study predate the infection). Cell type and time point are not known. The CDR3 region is CASSSRTSGPWDTQYF. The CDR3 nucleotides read TGTGCCAGCAGCTCCCGGACTAGCGGTCCTTGGGATACGCAGTATTTT.